This T cell receptor (beta chain) was recorded in a study of CD8 T cells in ankylosing spondylitis. The sample holds many counts of this clonotype. Its target is unknown. Whole-study findings and limits: In the blood and synovial fluid of reactive arthritis, some motif variants had been previously reported.

In TCRdb, the 5' RACE reads were re-called with MiXCR into one record per CDR3 protein. The table records 250,000 to 400,000 distinct CDR3 sequences, approximately 10% of them present only once. J lost 0 bases, V lost 0 bases, and 7 bases had no gene match. The CDR3 has 16 amino acids. CDR1 is SQVTM, CDR2 ANQGSEA, per germline. This receptor was taken from a female donor with ankylosing spondylitis or in good health (not recorded which). The sequenced sample consisted of blood, either unsorted or a sorted T cell fraction (not recorded which). This chain links TRBV29-1 with TRBJ2-5; TRBD1 agrees at 7 bases. The CDR3 DNA is TGCAGCGTTGAAGATTGGGTGACAGGGAACCAAGAGACCCAGTACTTC. The encoded protein is CSVEDWVTGNQETQYF.